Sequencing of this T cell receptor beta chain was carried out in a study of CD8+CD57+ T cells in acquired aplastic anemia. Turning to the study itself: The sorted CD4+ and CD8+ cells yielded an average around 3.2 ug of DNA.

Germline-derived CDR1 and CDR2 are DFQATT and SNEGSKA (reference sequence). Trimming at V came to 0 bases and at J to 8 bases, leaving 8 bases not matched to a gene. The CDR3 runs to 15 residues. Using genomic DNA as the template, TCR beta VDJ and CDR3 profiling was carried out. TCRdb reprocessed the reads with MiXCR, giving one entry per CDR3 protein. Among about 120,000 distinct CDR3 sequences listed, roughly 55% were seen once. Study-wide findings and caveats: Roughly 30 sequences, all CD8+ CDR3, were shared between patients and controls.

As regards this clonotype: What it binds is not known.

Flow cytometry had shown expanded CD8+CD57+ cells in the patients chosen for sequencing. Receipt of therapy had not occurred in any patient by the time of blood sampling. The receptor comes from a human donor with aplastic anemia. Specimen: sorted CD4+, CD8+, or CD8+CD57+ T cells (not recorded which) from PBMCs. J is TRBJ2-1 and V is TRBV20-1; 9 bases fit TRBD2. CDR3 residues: CSARDAGGAGDEQFF. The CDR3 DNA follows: TGCAGTGCTAGAGATGCGGGGGGGGCCGGCGATGAGCAGTTCTTC.